One sample yielded the 23 T cell receptor beta chains listed below, sequenced in a study of blood T cell repertoires in COVID-19. TCRdb's table, derived via immunoSEQ multiplex PCR, lists solely in-frame clones and lacks some. The table shows 80,000 to 100,000 clones, with roughly nine tenths occurring only once. The sequencing input was peripheral blood. These receptors were obtained from a human donor with active COVID-19. The donor label of this sample is uncertain.

This chain connects TRBV6-5 to TRBJ1-1; TRBD1 matches 10 bases. The germline V gene encodes CDR1 MNHEY and CDR2 SVGAGI. The CDR3 spans 14 residues. V dropped 6 bases and J dropped 3; count of bases not matched to a gene: 4. The CDR3 nucleotides read TGTGCCAGCAGGGGGACAGGGGCGCACACTGAAGCTTTCTTT. It translates to CASRGTGAHTEAFF.

The rearrangement uses TRBV7-9 and TRBJ2-7; 8 bases are a match to TRBD1. Trimming at V came to 0 bases and at J to 1 base, leaving 8 bases not matched to a gene. This CDR3 comprises 17 residues. Germline lookup yields CDR1 SEHNR and CDR2 FQNEAQ (reference sequence). This CDR3 is CASSLAPQGELSYEQYF. CDR3 in DNA: TGTGCCAGCAGCTTAGCCCCACAGGGGGAGTTATCCTACGAGCAGTACTTC.

A word on this clone: Other DNA sequences in the sample encode the same CDR3. The gene calls are TRBV7-2 and TRBJ2-3; 13 bases fit TRBD2. J was trimmed by 1 base and V by 5 bases; bases with no gene match: 3. Germline V gene data show CDR1 as SGHTA and CDR2 as FQGNSA. This CDR3 comprises 16 residues. CDR3 region: CASSLGLAGGTDTQYF. The CDR3 nucleotides read TGTGCCAGCAGCCTCGGACTAGCGGGGGGCACAGATACGCAGTATTTT.

The chain employs TRBV5-1 and TRBJ2-3; TRBD2 agrees at 13 bases. Germline V gene lookup returns CDR1 SGHRS and CDR2 YFSETQ. The CDR3 runs 18 residues. The junction had 11 bases not matched to a gene; V was cut back by 6 bases and J by 1 base. CDR3 DNA sequence: TGCGCCAGCAACCCCAGAGGGACTAGCGGGGCACGCACAGATACGCAGTATTTT. This translates into CASNPRGTSGARTDTQYF.

The rearrangement joins TRBV5-1 to TRBJ2-3; D call uncertain. CDR3 length equals 15 residues. Germline V CDR1 and CDR2: SGHRS, YFSETQ. Trimming cost V 1 base and J 1 base, with 10 bases left between them. CDR3 amino acids: CASSLTVLGTDTQYF. The CDR3 region has the DNA TGCGCCAGCAGCTTGACAGTTCTTGGCACAGATACGCAGTATTTT. The whole variable domain, remainder taken from reference TRBV5-1 and TRBJ2-3, is KAGVTQTPRYLIKTRGQQVTLSCSPISGHRSVSWYQQTPGQGLQFLFEYFSETQRNKGNFPGRFSGRQFSNSRSEMNVSTLELGDSALYLCASSLTVLGTDTQYFGPGTRLTVL.

This clone was counted only a few times. This chain joins TRBV6-5 and TRBJ2-1; 9 bases are shared with TRBD1. CDR1 and CDR2 from the germline V gene are MNHEY and SVGAGI. The CDR3 loop spans 15 amino acids. The V gene end was trimmed by 6 bases and the J gene end by 1 base; junction bases not matched to a gene: 4. CDR3 protein: CASRHRGPSYNEQFF. CDR3 DNA sequence: TGTGCCAGCAGGCACAGGGGGCCATCCTACAATGAGCAGTTCTTC.

The V and J genes are TRBV9 and TRBJ2-7; 9 positions match TRBD2. V shed 4 bases and J 2 bases; nucleotides not matched to a gene: 13. From germline, CDR1 is SGDLS and CDR2 YYNGEE. CDR3 length equals 17 residues. CDR3 residues: CASSLAWGAGGTYEQYF. Written as DNA, the CDR3 is TGTGCCAGCAGCCTGGCGTGGGGAGCGGGGGGTACCTACGAGCAGTACTTC. Full variable domain (remainder filled in from reference TRBV9 and TRBJ2-7): DSGVTQTPKHLITATGQRVTLRCSPRSGDLSVYWYQQSLDQGLQFLIQYYNGEERAKGNILERFSAQQFPDLHSELNLSSLELGDSALYFCASSLAWGAGGTYEQYFGPGTRLTVT.

This sequence joins TRBV24-1 and TRBJ1-2; a weak D match, TRBD1 (6 bases). Germline CDR1 and CDR2: KGHDR and SFDVKD. V gave up 5 bases and J gave up 4 bases, with 19 bases separating them. The CDR3 runs to 16 residues. CDR3 protein: CATSGASRGEGYGYTF. In DNA form, the CDR3 reads TGTGCCACCAGTGGCGCTTCCAGGGGCGAGGGCTATGGCTACACCTTC.

The chain has TRBV3-1 (or the pseudogene TRBV3-2) and TRBJ2-5, with a tentative D call TRBD1 (6 bases). V dropped 1 base and J dropped 5 bases, with 11 bases sitting between them. The CDR3 has 14 residues. The germline gives CDR1 LGHDT, CDR2 YNNKEL (reference sequence). CDR3 coding DNA: TGTGCCAGCAGCCAAGGGACAGTTCAGGAGACCCAGTACTTC. Protein: CASSQGTVQETQYF.

V is TRBV7-9 and J is TRBJ2-3; 7 bases align to TRBD2. The length of the CDR3 is 16 residues. The germline gives CDR1 SEHNR, CDR2 FQNEAQ (reference sequence). The V segment lost 5 bases and the J segment 13 bases; nucleotides outside the gene matches: 21. CDR3 amino acids: CASSAGRGGPVSLKYF. DNA for the CDR3: TGTGCCAGCAGCGCTGGGCGCGGGGGTCCCGTCTCGTTGAAGTATTTT. Together with reference TRBV7-9 and TRBJ2-3, the CDR3 gives the full variable domain: DTGVSQNPRHKITKRGQNVTFRCDPISEHNRLYWYRQTLGQGPEFLTYFQNEAQLEKSRLLSDRFSAERPKGSFSTLEIQRTEQGDSAMYLCASSAGRGGPVSLKYFGPGTRLTVL.

The J gene is TRBJ2-2, the V gene TRBV6-1; 7 bases fit TRBD1. The germline CDR1 and CDR2 sequences are MNHNS and SASEGT. Germline trimming cut 1 base from V and 2 bases from J; bases unmatched to any gene: 10. The CDR3 spans 18 residues. CDR3 bases: TGTGCCAGCAGTGAAGAGGTAGGGGGCGCGAGAAACACCGGGGAGCTGTTTTTT. Translating it yields CASSEEVGGARNTGELFF.

This clone was counted between two and nine times. This rearrangement joins TRBV19 to TRBJ1-2, with 7 nucleotides matching TRBD1. After removal of 5 bases from V and 3 bases from J, the junction contained 6 bases not matched to a gene. The germline CDR1 and CDR2 sequences are LNHDA and SQIVND (reference sequence). CDR3 length: 14 amino acids. The CDR3: CASSRRQGYYGYTF. DNA for the CDR3: TGTGCCAGTAGTCGGCGACAGGGTTACTATGGCTACACCTTC.

The chain couples TRBV6-4 to TRBJ1-2; a possible D gene is TRBD1 (5 bases). The CDR3 has 13 residues. V gave up 11 bases and J gave up 4 bases, with 17 bases separating them. Germline V gene data show CDR1 as MRHNA and CDR2 as SNTAGT. The CDR3 DNA reads TGTGCCGACTTTTTGGGGCGGCCCTATGGCTACACCTTC. Translation gives CADFLGRPYGYTF.

This chain connects TRBV6-6 to TRBJ1-1; tentatively, D is TRBD1 (6 bases). Trimming stripped 4 bases from V and 10 bases from J, with 13 bases between. This CDR3 is built from 12 residues. Germline V gene data show CDR1 as MNHNY and CDR2 as SVGAGI (reference sequence). The CDR3 DNA reads as TGTGCCAGCAGTTGGGGGCTTGGAGGAGCTTTCTTT. Translated: CASSWGLGGAFF.

The gene calls are TRBV7-9 and TRBJ2-7; D not resolved. Germline CDR1 SEHNR, CDR2 FQNEAQ (reference sequence). With 5 bases removed from V and 1 base from J, the gap between germline ends came to 12 bases. This CDR3 is 14 amino acids long. The CDR3 loop reads CASSHPPQSYEQYF. CDR3 DNA sequence: TGTGCCAGCAGCCACCCCCCCCAGTCCTACGAGCAGTACTTC.

The chain carries TRBV6-1 and TRBJ1-1; 8 bases align to TRBD1. Trimming cost V 3 bases and J 5 bases; bases outside gene matches: 2. Germline CDR1 reads MNHNS; CDR2 reads SASEGT. The CDR3 is 13 amino acids. The CDR3 loop is CASSETGETEAFF. As DNA, the CDR3 is TGTGCCAGCAGTGAGACAGGGGAGACTGAAGCTTTCTTT.

The V call is TRBV7-6, the J call TRBJ2-1; 7 nucleotides align to TRBD1. The CDR3 is 12 amino acids. In germline, CDR1 is SGHVS, CDR2 FNYEAQ. V shed 5 bases and J 9 bases; nucleotides not matched to a gene: 4. CDR3 sequence: CASSLQGFEQFF. The CDR3 DNA is TGTGCCAGCAGCCTACAGGGGTTTGAGCAGTTCTTC.

The CDR3: CASSLTRSTGELFF. The DNA for the CDR3 is TGTGCCAGCAGCCTCACGCGGAGCACCGGGGAGCTGTTTTTT. The chain is built from TRBV6-5 and TRBJ2-2; D is uncertain. V was pared by 6 bases and J by 4 bases, with 12 bases between. CDR3 length equals 14 residues. The germline V gene has CDR1 MNHEY and CDR2 SVGAGI.

This clone was seen a handful of times. The chain joins TRBV9 to TRBJ1-2, with TRBD1 matching 8 bases. This CDR3 region has 16 residues. Germline V lookup: CDR1 SGDLS, CDR2 YYNGEE. Trimming at V came to 3 bases and at J to 3 bases, leaving 10 bases not matched to a gene. This chain's CDR3 is CASSAPRTGWDYGYTF. The CDR3 DNA reads as TGTGCCAGCAGCGCCCCCCGGACAGGGTGGGACTATGGCTACACCTTC.

This chain uses TRBV21-1 with TRBJ2-5; the table's D call TRBD2 went unverified against the DNA. TRBV21-1 is classified as a pseudogene. The CDR3 length is 12 residues. The CDR3 DNA is TGTGCCAGCAGCAAAGTGAGGGGGGGCCAGTACTTC. This codes for CASSKVRGGQYF.

The chain is built from TRBV20-1 and TRBJ2-5, with 7 bases fitting TRBD1. The CDR3 has 11 residues. The V gene's germline CDR1 is DFQATT and CDR2 SNEGSKA (reference sequence). The CDR3, as DNA: TGCAGGGTGGGACAGAAAGAGACCCAGTACTTC. Its translation is CRVGQKETQYF.

There are a few counts of this clone. V and J are TRBV10-2 and TRBJ2-1, with D tentatively TRBD1 (5 bases). Per germline, CDR1 WSHSY and CDR2 SAAADI. The CDR3 consists of 15 residues. Trimming took 3 bases from V and 7 from J, leaving 16 bases between them. As DNA, the CDR3 is TGCGCCAGCAGTGAAAACAGGAGAGGTTGGAATGAGCAGTTCTTC. Translating it yields CASSENRRGWNEQFF.

The chain recombines TRBV28 with TRBJ1-5; the D gene is possibly TRBD1 (6 bases). Trimming removed 5 bases at V and 7 bases at J, with 18 bases between. From germline, CDR1 is MDHEN and CDR2 SYDVKM. The length of the CDR3 is 15 residues. CDR3 in amino acids: CASSTAQGLGQPQHF. DNA of the CDR3: TGTGCCAGCAGTACCGCACAGGGCCTAGGGCAGCCCCAGCATTTT.